These 31 T cell receptor beta chains were sequenced from one sample in a study of blood T cell repertoires in COVID-19. Method: immunoSEQ multiplex PCR; TCRdb's copy keeps in-frame clones and lacks some. The sample carries roughly 170,000 clones, 84% recorded once. Sequenced material: peripheral blood. These receptors were collected from a human donor in a cohort sampled during active COVID-19.

V gene TRBV11-2 combines with J gene TRBJ1-4; 10 bases match TRBD1. The CDR3 consists of 17 residues. Germline V gene lookup returns CDR1 SGHAT and CDR2 FQNNGV. J lost 6 bases, V lost 5 bases, and 12 bases had no gene match. In nucleotides, the CDR3 is TGTGCCAGCAGCCCGGGGACCGAGGGACAGGGGTATGAAAAACTGTTTTTT. This sequence encodes CASSPGTEGQGYEKLFF.

This chain connects TRBV7-9 to TRBJ1-2, with 7 bases that match TRBD1. V dropped 7 bases and J dropped 0; count of bases not matched to a gene: 8. The CDR3 contains 15 residues. Germline CDR1 and CDR2: SEHNR and FQNEAQ (reference sequence). The CDR3 reads CASTTGTVSNYGYTF. CDR3 DNA: TGTGCCAGCACCACAGGGACAGTCTCTAACTATGGCTACACCTTC.

The rearrangement uses TRBV6-5 and TRBJ1-2; D is possibly TRBD1 (5 bases). The CDR3 spans 13 residues. Trimming took off 6 bases at V and 3 bases at J, with 11 bases between the two ends. Germline V CDR1 and CDR2: MNHEY, SVGAGI. In nucleotides, the CDR3 is TGTGCCAGCAGGAGACCGACAGACTATGGCTACACCTTC. Encoded protein: CASRRPTDYGYTF.

The rearrangement joins TRBV6-5 to TRBJ1-2; TRBD1 matches at 7 bases. The germline V gene encodes CDR1 MNHEY and CDR2 SVGAGI. J lost 4 bases, V lost 6 bases, and 5 bases had no gene match. This CDR3 is built from 13 residues. The CDR3 DNA sequence: TGTGCCAGCAGGTGGACAGGCGCCTATGGCTACACCTTC. This encodes CASRWTGAYGYTF.

This chain joins TRBV5-1 and TRBJ1-4; the match to TRBD1 covers 12 bases. The CDR3 has 18 amino acids. Germline CDR1 SGHRS, CDR2 YFSETQ. The J segment lost 3 bases and the V segment lost 0 bases, leaving 6 bases of the junction unmatched. The DNA for the CDR3 is TGCGCCAGCAGCTTGGCCGGGACAGGGGGCATCGCTAATGAAAAACTGTTTTTT. This codes for CASSLAGTGGIANEKLFF.

This sequence joins TRBV6-1 and TRBJ1-5; D gene ambiguous. The germline V gene encodes CDR1 MNHNS and CDR2 SASEGT. V was clipped by 2 bases and J by 0 bases, with 17 bases between them. The CDR3 totals 18 residues. This CDR3 is CASSERAGPRFSNQPQHF. The CDR3, as DNA: TGTGCCAGCAGTGAACGGGCGGGCCCCCGATTTAGCAATCAGCCCCAGCATTTT.

This sequence joins TRBV5-1 and TRBJ2-7, with 9 bases identical to TRBD1. Germline V gene data show CDR1 as SGHRS and CDR2 as YFSETQ. The CDR3 has 14 amino acids. V gave up 4 bases and J gave up 9 bases; unmatched junction bases: 11. In DNA, the CDR3 is TGCGCCAGCAGCATCCGGGGACAGGGTTCGGGGCAGTACTTC. It translates to CASSIRGQGSGQYF.

The chain recombines TRBV6-5 with TRBJ2-1; 8 positions match TRBD2. From germline, CDR1 is MNHEY and CDR2 SVGAGI. The CDR3 loop spans 14 amino acids. V was clipped by 6 bases and J by 7 bases; unmatched bases: 8. CDR3 bases: TGTGCCAGCAGCCGGGATAGCGGGGAAAATGAGCAGTTCTTC. Encoded protein: CASSRDSGENEQFF.

The chain has TRBV7-9 and TRBJ1-1, with TRBD1 identical over 9 bases. The CDR3 is made up of 16 amino acids. From germline, CDR1 is SEHNR and CDR2 FQNEAQ (reference sequence). After removal of 6 bases from V and 4 bases from J, the junction contained 12 bases not matched to a gene. DNA of the CDR3: TGTGCCAGCAGTCCATCACGGGGACAGGGATCCACTGAAGCTTTCTTT. Its protein product is CASSPSRGQGSTEAFF.

J is TRBJ2-5 and V is TRBV5-6; possibly TRBD1 for D (6 bases). CDR3 length equals 14 residues. Germline CDR1 reads SGHDT; CDR2 reads YYEEEE. V was trimmed by 0 bases and J by 3 bases, leaving 9 bases between them. The CDR3 loop reads CASSLVQGKETQYF. In DNA, the CDR3 is TGTGCCAGCAGCTTGGTGCAGGGGAAAGAGACCCAGTACTTC.

The chain employs TRBV4-1 and TRBJ2-2, with a tentative D call TRBD2 (6 bases). The CDR3 has 16 amino acids. The V end lost 1 base, the J end lost 4 bases, and 13 bases lay between the germline ends. Germline V gene lookup returns CDR1 MGHRA and CDR2 YSYEKL. The CDR3 DNA is TGCGCCAGCAGCCAAGCGGGGGATCCGCTCACCGGGGAGCTGTTTTTT. This translates into CASSQAGDPLTGELFF.

This sequence joins TRBV5-4 and TRBJ2-1; 8 bases fit TRBD2. CDR3 size: 14 residues. Per the germline V gene, CDR1 is SGHNT and CDR2 is YYREEE (reference sequence). The trim removed 4 bases at V and 6 bases at J, leaving 6 bases unmatched. CDR3 amino acids: CASSVGLGPNEQFF. The CDR3 nucleotides are TGTGCCAGCAGCGTGGGACTAGGGCCCAATGAGCAGTTCTTC.

This clone was counted a single time. The CDR3 here is CASSEVGLTYEQYF. DNA for the CDR3: TGTGCCAGCAGTGAAGTGGGACTTACCTACGAGCAGTACTTC. V usage is TRBV2 and J usage is TRBJ2-7; the D gene is possibly TRBD2 (6 bases). Trimming removed 1 base from V and 2 bases from J, with 9 bases in between. In germline, CDR1 is SNHLY, CDR2 FYNNEI. CDR3 length equals 14 residues.

The DNA for the CDR3 is TGTGCCAGCAGCACTACAGGCCGGCTTATCGAGCAGTACTTC. Amino acids: CASSTTGRLIEQYF. The chain couples TRBV27 to TRBJ2-7; possibly TRBD1 for D (5 bases). The CDR3 totals 14 residues. Germline CDR1 and CDR2: MNHEY and SMNVEV (reference sequence). V lost 6 bases to trimming and J lost 6 bases, with 18 bases between them.

The V and J genes are TRBV5-6 and TRBJ1-4; a possible D gene is TRBD1 (5 bases). The germline V gene has CDR1 SGHDT and CDR2 YYEEEE. V was cut by 4 bases and J by 8 bases, with 18 bases left in between. The CDR3 is made up of 15 amino acids. CDR3 coding DNA: TGTGCCAGCAGCCCGACGGGGGGAGCCGGCGAAAAACTGTTTTTT. Amino acid sequence: CASSPTGGAGEKLFF.

V and J are TRBV14 and TRBJ2-7; 7 bases fit TRBD2. In germline, CDR1 is SGHDN, CDR2 FVKESK. With 1 base clipped from V and 0 bases from J, the junction kept 6 bases outside the gene matches. The length of the CDR3 is 16 residues. The CDR3 spells CASSQVGAGYSYEQYF. The CDR3 DNA reads TGTGCCAGCAGCCAAGTTGGAGCGGGGTACTCCTACGAGCAGTACTTC.

V gene TRBV4-1 combines with J gene TRBJ2-5; the D gene is possibly TRBD2 (5 bases). The CDR3 has 15 amino acids. V lost 0 bases, J lost 5 bases, and 13 bases lay in between. The germline CDR1 and CDR2 sequences are MGHRA and YSYEKL. DNA for the CDR3: TGCGCCAGCAGCCAAGAAACCCTAGCTGGGGAGACCCAGTACTTC. Translated, it gives CASSQETLAGETQYF.

V usage is TRBV3-1 (or the pseudogene TRBV3-2) and J usage is TRBJ2-6, with D hard to call. CDR1 is LGHDT, CDR2 YNNKEL, per germline (reference sequence). Trimming removed 3 bases from V and 0 bases from J, with 6 bases in between. This CDR3 region has 15 residues. The DNA for the CDR3 is TGTGCCAGCAGCCATAGCAACTCTGGGGCCAACGTCCTGACTTTC. Its protein product is CASSHSNSGANVLTF.

The chain links TRBV5-5 to TRBJ1-4; D remains unclear. The CDR3 is made up of 13 amino acids. Germline V gene lookup returns CDR1 SGHKS and CDR2 YYEKEE (reference sequence). The V end was cut by 4 bases, the J end by 8 bases, with 12 bases between. This CDR3 reads CASSGPSGEKLFF. DNA of the CDR3: TGTGCCAGCAGCGGTCCGAGCGGAGAAAAACTGTTTTTT. Full variable domain (outside the CDR3, taken from reference TRBV5-5 and TRBJ1-4): DAGVTQSPTHLIKTRGQQVTLRCSPISGHKSVSWYQQVLGQGPQFIFQYYEKEERGRGNFPDRFSARQFPNYSSELNVNALLLGDSALYLCASSGPSGEKLFFGSGTQLSVL.

This clone was recorded only once. The chain links TRBV29-1 to TRBJ1-2; no clear D. The V end was cut by 5 bases, the J end by 8 bases, with 18 bases between. The CDR3 sequence is 13 residues long. Germline CDR1 is SQVTM and CDR2 is ANQGSEA. Here the CDR3 DNA reads TGCAGCGTTAGAAGCGGGAGTCGCGGGGGCTACACCTTC. Amino acids: CSVRSGSRGGYTF.

This clone was seen once. The gene calls are TRBV7-7 and TRBJ2-3, with 7 bases matching TRBD1. This CDR3 is 16 amino acids long. Germline V CDR1 and CDR2: SSHAT, FNYEAQ (reference sequence). V was clipped by 4 bases and J by 5 bases; unmatched bases: 12. The CDR3 sequence is CASSSRGRKKVDTQYF. DNA of the CDR3: TGTGCCAGCAGCTCGAGGGGGCGGAAGAAAGTAGATACGCAGTATTTT.

This clone was counted a few times. The chain carries TRBV13 and TRBJ2-3; 7 bases are a match to TRBD2. The trim removed 5 bases at V and 1 base at J, leaving 9 bases unmatched. Per the germline V gene, CDR1 is PRHDT and CDR2 is FYEKMQ (reference sequence). This CDR3 has 16 residues. The CDR3 is CASSPSGTKGTDTQYF. CDR3 bases: TGTGCCAGCAGCCCCTCCGGGACTAAAGGCACAGATACGCAGTATTTT. Full variable domain (outside the CDR3, taken from reference TRBV13 and TRBJ2-3): AAGVIQSPRHLIKEKRETATLKCYPIPRHDTVYWYQQGPGQDPQFLISFYEKMQSDKGSIPDRFSAQQFSDYHSELNMSSLELGDSALYFCASSPSGTKGTDTQYFGPGTRLTVL.

This clone was detected only a few times. This rearrangement joins TRBV15 to TRBJ2-2, with D maybe TRBD2 (6 bases). V lost 3 bases, J lost 5 bases, and 19 bases lay in between. Germline V gene data show CDR1 as LNHNV and CDR2 as YYDKDF (reference sequence). The CDR3 length is 17 residues. The CDR3 coding sequence is TGTGCCACCAGCAGGAGTCCTGCGGGGATGGGTACCGGGGAGCTGTTTTTT. Its protein product is CATSRSPAGMGTGELFF.

V and J are TRBV5-1 and TRBJ1-5; D is ambiguous. The germline V gene has CDR1 SGHRS and CDR2 YFSETQ. The CDR3 runs to 13 residues. V was clipped by 0 bases and J by 3 bases, with 4 bases between them. CDR3 region: CASSLAFNQPQHF. DNA for the CDR3: TGCGCCAGCAGCTTGGCCTTCAATCAGCCCCAGCATTTT. Full variable domain (rest looked up from reference TRBV5-1 and TRBJ1-5): KAGVTQTPRYLIKTRGQQVTLSCSPISGHRSVSWYQQTPGQGLQFLFEYFSETQRNKGNFPGRFSGRQFSNSRSEMNVSTLELGDSALYLCASSLAFNQPQHFGDGTRLSIL.

This clone appeared a few times. One end of the junction is discordant with germline, which a read error may explain. The chain joins TRBV29-1 to TRBJ1-6, with D unresolved. CDR3 length equals 14 residues. Germline V gene sequence: CDR1 SQVTM, CDR2 ANQGSEA. The CDR3 loop is CSVENRDSYSPLHF. The CDR3 DNA sequence: TGCAGCGTTGAAAATCGGGATTCTTATTCACCCCTACACTTT.

The V and J genes are TRBV2 and TRBJ2-5, with a weak D call TRBD2 (6 bases). V was shortened by 4 bases and J by 5 bases, with 14 bases between the two germline ends. The germline V gene encodes CDR1 SNHLY and CDR2 FYNNEI. This CDR3 is 14 amino acids long. CDR3 coding DNA: TGTGCCAGCAGTGCCCTCGGGGGTCAGGAGACCCAGTACTTC. This codes for CASSALGGQETQYF.

The chain links TRBV2 to TRBJ2-1; 8 nucleotides align to TRBD2. CDR3 length: 15 residues. CDR1 is SNHLY and CDR2 is FYNNEI in the germline V gene. The V and J ends lost 6 bases and 7 bases, in that order; junction bases with no gene match: 11. The chain's CDR3 is CASRGWLAGGNEQFF. The DNA for the CDR3 is TGTGCCAGCAGGGGGTGGCTAGCGGGCGGGAATGAGCAGTTCTTC.

This CDR3 reads CAMGEGTEAFF. In nucleotides, the CDR3 is TGTGCCATGGGGGAGGGCACTGAAGCTTTCTTT. The chain employs TRBV10-3 and TRBJ1-1, with D possibly matching TRBD1 (5 bases). The CDR3 spans 11 residues. V lost 9 bases and J 4 bases, leaving 9 bases between the germline ends. CDR1 is ENHRY, CDR2 SYGVKD, per germline.

DNA of the CDR3: TGTGCCAGCAAGGGGTCCTATGGCTACACCTTC. Translated, it gives CASKGSYGYTF. V usage is TRBV9 and J usage is TRBJ1-2; D may be TRBD1 (5 bases). This CDR3 spans 11 amino acids. V lost 6 bases and J lost 4, with 7 bases in between. Germline V CDR1 and CDR2: SGDLS, YYNGEE.

This clone has just one count. This chain uses TRBV2 with TRBJ2-2, with D tentatively TRBD1 (6 bases). The CDR3 length is 14 residues. The germline V gene has CDR1 SNHLY and CDR2 FYNNEI. V was shortened by 6 bases and J by 4 bases, with 12 bases between the two germline ends. CDR3 coding DNA: TGTGCCAGCAGCTTCGGACAGTCCACCGGGGAGCTGTTTTTT. It codes for CASSFGQSTGELFF.

The chain links TRBV19 to TRBJ1-4, with 7 bases aligning to TRBD1. The CDR3 is 14 amino acids. V lost 7 bases and J lost 4; bases outside the gene matches: 6. The germline CDR1 and CDR2 sequences are LNHDA and SQIVND (reference sequence). This chain's CDR3 is CASTQTGYNEKLFF. DNA of the CDR3: TGTGCCAGTACCCAGACAGGGTATAATGAAAAACTGTTTTTT.